The 30 T cell receptor beta chains given below trace back to one sample, sequenced in a study of CD8 T cells in Susac syndrome. RNA in amounts of about 0.45 to 1 ug was reverse transcribed with random hexamers. TCRdb processed the immunoSEQ multiplex PCR reads anew with MiXCR; each CDR3 protein has one entry. Found here are around 26,000 distinct CDR3 sequences, about 93% of them singletons; the top ten hold about 0.26%. Sequencing input: CD8+ T cells from PBMCs. All receptors derive from a human donor in good health.

The chain combines TRBV12-3 or TRBV12-4 with TRBJ2-2, with 10 bases lining up with TRBD1. CDR3 length equals 14 residues. V shed 10 bases and J 6 bases; nucleotides not matched to a gene: 8. The CDR3 nucleotides are TGTGCCACCACGGGACAGGGGATCGCCGGGGAGCTGTTTTTT. It yields the protein CATTGQGIAGELFF.

CDR3 residues: CSARDRQFSTEAFF. The DNA of the CDR3 is TGCAGTGCTAGAGATCGGCAGTTTAGTACTGAAGCTTTCTTT. The chain couples TRBV20-1 to TRBJ1-1; D ambiguous. The CDR3 is 14 residues long. Germline CDR1 and CDR2: DFQATT and SNEGSKA (reference sequence). V lost 0 bases and J 5 bases, leaving 13 bases between the germline ends.

The rearrangement links TRBV6-2 or TRBV6-3 to TRBJ2-7; possible D gene TRBD1, 5 bases. Trimming cost V 10 bases and J 2 bases, with 18 bases left between them. Germline values: CDR1 MNHEY, CDR2 SVGEGT. This CDR3 comprises 14 residues. The CDR3 sequence: CATEQGGSAYEQYF. The CDR3 DNA reads as TGTGCCACTGAGCAGGGTGGAAGTGCCTACGAGCAGTACTTC.

The chain employs TRBV7-6 and TRBJ2-7, with 12 nucleotides matching TRBD1. Germline values: CDR1 SGHVS, CDR2 FNYEAQ. J lost 4 bases, V lost 1 base, and 5 bases had no gene match. This CDR3 region has 16 residues. The CDR3, as DNA: TGTGCCAGCAGCTTAGAAGGGACAGGGGGCAAGTACGAGCAGTACTTC. This gives the protein CASSLEGTGGKYEQYF.

The rearrangement joins TRBV7-8 to TRBJ2-1; 7 bases align to TRBD2. Trimming at V came to 5 bases and at J to 9 bases, leaving 7 bases not matched to a gene. Germline CDR1 and CDR2: SGHVS and FQNEAQ. This CDR3 has 13 residues. The CDR3 sequence: CASSPGPGGEQFF. The CDR3 DNA follows: TGTGCCAGCAGCCCCGGACCGGGGGGTGAGCAGTTCTTC. Complete variable domain (other parts from reference TRBV7-8 and TRBJ2-1): GAGVSQSPRYKVAKRGQDVALRCDPISGHVSLFWYQQALGQGPEFLTYFQNEAQLDKSGLPSDRFFAERPEGSVSTLKIQRTQQEDSAVYLCASSPGPGGEQFFGPGTRLTVL.

The rearrangement links TRBV9 to TRBJ1-3; D remains unclear. The CDR3 runs to 15 residues. Trimming cost V 6 bases and J 0 bases, with 13 bases left between them. Germline loops: CDR1 SGDLS, CDR2 YYNGEE. The CDR3 sequence is CASTADLSSGNTIYF. CDR3 nucleotides: TGTGCCAGCACAGCGGACCTCAGCTCTGGAAACACCATATATTTT.

The chain recombines TRBV23-1 with TRBJ2-1, with 8 bases lining up with TRBD1. TRBV23-1 is recorded as an ORF, its role being uncertain. After removal of 8 bases from V and 4 bases from J, the junction contained 13 bases not matched to a gene. This CDR3 comprises 16 residues. For the CDR3, the DNA is TGCGCCAGCGGAATCGTCAGGGGGCCAGATTACAATGAGCAGTTCTTC. Its protein is CASGIVRGPDYNEQFF.

This clonotype was recorded only once. The CDR3 region is CASSQGGDRNPYEQYF. As DNA, the CDR3 is TGTGCCAGCAGCCAAGGGGGGGACAGAAACCCCTACGAGCAGTACTTC. The chain combines TRBV14 with TRBJ2-7, with D possibly being TRBD1 (7 bases). The CDR3 sequence is 16 residues long. Germline assignment: CDR1 SGHDN and CDR2 FVKESK. V dropped 1 base and J dropped 2 bases, with 15 bases sitting between them.

The CDR3 is CASSRTPHGTDTQYF. CDR3 coding DNA: TGTGCCAGCAGCAGGACCCCACACGGCACAGATACGCAGTATTTT. The rearrangement joins TRBV12-3 or TRBV12-4 to TRBJ2-3; D not certain. Trimming pared 6 bases from V and 1 base from J, leaving 14 bases between. This CDR3 is built from 15 residues.

The V call is TRBV2, the J call TRBJ2-4; TRBD1 aligns across 12 bases. CDR3 length: 17 amino acids. Trimming at V came to 5 bases and at J to 8 bases, leaving 13 bases not matched to a gene. The V gene's germline CDR1 is SNHLY and CDR2 FYNNEI. In nucleotides, the CDR3 is TGTGCCAGCAGTTTACGGCCGGGACAGGGGGCGGGGGACATTCAGTACTTC. Protein product: CASSLRPGQGAGDIQYF.

The CDR3 spells CASSLQGFNYNEQFF. The CDR3 DNA reads as TGTGCCAGCAGCTTACAGGGATTCAACTACAATGAGCAGTTCTTC. V and J are TRBV5-5 and TRBJ2-1; D might be TRBD1 (6 bases). The CDR3 loop spans 15 amino acids. Germline-derived CDR1 and CDR2 are SGHKS and YYEKEE (reference sequence). Deletions cut 2 bases from V and 3 bases from J, with 12 bases between.

This clonotype was seen a single time. The chain uses TRBV12-3 or TRBV12-4 and TRBJ1-1; D gene ambiguous. The CDR3 consists of 15 residues. V was pared by 7 bases and J by 3 bases, with 18 bases between. The CDR3 is CASTPFWGVDTEAFF. The DNA for the CDR3 is TGTGCCAGCACCCCCTTTTGGGGAGTGGACACTGAAGCTTTCTTT.

This chain joins TRBV5-4 and TRBJ2-1; 8 nucleotides align to TRBD1. Trimming at V came to 3 bases and at J to 6 bases, leaving 8 bases not matched to a gene. The CDR3 sequence is 15 residues long. Per germline, CDR1 SGHNT and CDR2 YYREEE (reference sequence). The CDR3 sequence is CASSSHGTGGNEQFF. In DNA, the CDR3 is TGTGCCAGCAGCTCCCATGGGACAGGTGGCAATGAGCAGTTCTTC.

This clonotype was observed a few times. The chain recombines TRBV5-1 with TRBJ2-7, with TRBD1 matching over 8 bases. Trimming took 0 bases from V and 7 from J; bases not matched to a gene: 3. The CDR3 loop spans 13 amino acids. CDR1 is SGHRS and CDR2 is YFSETQ in the germline V gene. CDR3 coding DNA: TGCGCCAGCAGCTTGGGACAGGGGAGAGAGCAGTACTTC. Its translation is CASSLGQGREQYF.

V and J are TRBV20-1 and TRBJ2-1; perhaps TRBD1 as D (5 bases). The germline CDR1 and CDR2 sequences are DFQATT and SNEGSKA (reference sequence). The CDR3 has 13 residues. Trimming stripped 2 bases from V and 4 bases from J, with 9 bases between. CDR3 DNA sequence: TGCAGTGCTAGAACCGACAGTTACAATGAGCAGTTCTTC. Its protein is CSARTDSYNEQFF.

CDR3: CASSLLRDPRVYEQFF. DNA for the CDR3: TGTGCCAGCAGCCTACTCCGGGACCCACGCGTGTATGAGCAGTTCTTC. This chain uses TRBV7-6 with TRBJ2-1; either TRBD1 or TRBD2 may fit D (5 bases each). The germline V gene encodes CDR1 SGHVS and CDR2 FNYEAQ. This CDR3 is built from 16 residues. V was trimmed by 5 bases and J by 8 bases, leaving 22 bases between them.

The chain links TRBV9 to TRBJ2-1; D is uncertain. The CDR3 runs to 16 residues. The germline V gene has CDR1 SGDLS and CDR2 YYNGEE. V lost 0 bases and J lost 4, with 14 bases in between. CDR3 coding DNA: TGTGCCAGCAGCGTAGACGCGGTCGGGCGGTACAATGAGCAGTTCTTC. This codes for CASSVDAVGRYNEQFF.

V usage is TRBV7-9 and J usage is TRBJ2-1; 9 bases agree with TRBD1. The CDR3 covers 16 residues. CDR1 is SEHNR and CDR2 is FQNEAQ in the germline V gene (reference sequence). V gave up 5 bases and J gave up 7 bases; unmatched junction bases: 12. The CDR3 loop reads CASSRTGTGMRNEQFF. For the CDR3, the DNA is TGTGCCAGCAGCCGGACCGGGACAGGGATGAGGAATGAGCAGTTCTTC.

The chain is built from TRBV6-5 and TRBJ2-5; D possibly corresponds to TRBD1 (5 bases). Between the trimmed V and J ends, which lost 2 bases and 0 bases, there was a span of 13 bases. Germline V gene lookup returns CDR1 MNHEY and CDR2 SVGAGI. This CDR3 contains 16 residues. CDR3 DNA: TGTGCCAGCAGTTACGGGCAGGGCACATACCAAGAGACCCAGTACTTC. Amino acid sequence: CASSYGQGTYQETQYF.

J is TRBJ2-7 and V is TRBV20-1; D possibly matches TRBD1 or TRBD2 (5 bases each). Trimming stripped 2 bases from V and 6 bases from J, with 8 bases between. The CDR3 consists of 11 residues. CDR1 and CDR2 (germline): DFQATT, SNEGSKA (reference sequence). CDR3 amino acids: CSARQGVEQYF. Written as DNA, the CDR3 is TGCAGTGCTAGACAGGGAGTCGAGCAGTACTTC.

V usage is TRBV5-1 and J usage is TRBJ2-7; D possibly matches TRBD1 or TRBD2 (5 bases each). Germline V gene sequence: CDR1 SGHRS, CDR2 YFSETQ. CDR3 length: 14 amino acids. V lost 1 base and J lost 2, with 10 bases in between. In DNA form, the CDR3 reads TGCGCCAGCAGCTTGCCTAGCAGGGCCTACGAGCAGTACTTC. Amino acid sequence: CASSLPSRAYEQYF.

The V and J genes are TRBV5-1 and TRBJ2-7; D call uncertain. CDR1 is SGHRS, CDR2 YFSETQ, per germline. The CDR3 loop spans 15 amino acids. V lost 0 bases, J lost 3 bases, and 13 bases lay in between. CDR3: CASSLGREAHYEQYF. The CDR3 coding sequence is TGCGCCAGCAGCTTGGGCAGAGAAGCCCACTACGAGCAGTACTTC.

The chain uses TRBV6-2 or TRBV6-3 and TRBJ2-2; D may be TRBD1 (6 bases). Germline assignment: CDR1 MNHEY and CDR2 SVGEGT. CDR3 length equals 17 residues. Trimming pared 6 bases from V and 3 bases from J, leaving 20 bases between. The CDR3 bases are TGTGCCAGCAGCCCCCCCCTCCGGGACACTTACACCGGGGAGCTGTTTTTT. Residues: CASSPPLRDTYTGELFF.

This clonotype was recorded once. A junction end diverges from the germline sequence, so it may reflect a read error. The chain carries TRBV6-6 and TRBJ2-7; D unclear. CDR1 and CDR2 from the germline V gene are MNHNY and SVGAGI (reference sequence). The CDR3 runs to 13 residues. CDR3 residues: CASGYHGTYEQYF. The DNA for the CDR3 is TGTGCCAGCGGTTACCATGGAACCTACGAGCAGTACTTC.

The chain links TRBV10-3 to TRBJ2-7, with 7 nucleotides matching TRBD1. There are 15 residues in the CDR3. The trim removed 6 bases at V and 1 base at J, leaving 9 bases unmatched. Germline V gene lookup returns CDR1 ENHRY and CDR2 SYGVKD. This chain's CDR3 is CAIRADRTSSYEQYF. The CDR3 coding sequence is TGTGCCATCAGGGCGGACAGGACTTCTTCCTACGAGCAGTACTTC.

The genes are TRBV12-3 or TRBV12-4 and TRBJ1-4; D ambiguous. CDR3 length: 13 amino acids. Trimming shortened V by 6 bases and J by 4 bases, and 9 bases separated the two germline ends. CDR3 residues: CASSRSNNEKLFF. DNA of the CDR3: TGTGCCAGCAGCCGCAGCAATAATGAAAAACTGTTTTTT.

This chain joins TRBV6-2 or TRBV6-3 and TRBJ2-7; D perhaps matches TRBD1 (5 bases). Per the germline V gene, CDR1 is MNHEY and CDR2 is SVGEGT. V shed 4 bases and J shed 0 bases, with 10 bases lying between them. The CDR3 is made up of 14 amino acids. The CDR3: CASSSRVHSYEQYF. Here the CDR3 DNA reads TGTGCCAGCAGTTCCAGGGTCCACTCCTACGAGCAGTACTTC.

V and J are TRBV10-3 and TRBJ2-6; no clear D. The CDR3 is 14 residues long. V dropped 3 bases and J dropped 4 bases, with 7 bases sitting between them. Germline CDR1 and CDR2: ENHRY and SYGVKD. The CDR3: CAISDRTGANVLTF. The CDR3 coding sequence is TGTGCCATCAGTGACAGGACGGGGGCCAACGTCCTGACTTTC.

V usage is TRBV20-1 and J usage is TRBJ1-1; D remains ambiguous. The CDR3 contains 15 residues. Germline values: CDR1 DFQATT, CDR2 SNEGSKA (reference sequence). Trimming removed 3 bases from V and 3 bases from J, with 17 bases in between. CDR3 sequence: CSAREAGRVDTEAFF. The CDR3 DNA reads as TGCAGTGCTAGGGAAGCTGGACGGGTGGACACTGAAGCTTTCTTT.

The chain combines TRBV7-9 with TRBJ2-5; no definite D call. CDR1 is SEHNR and CDR2 is FQNEAQ in the germline V gene (reference sequence). The CDR3 consists of 12 residues. The germline V and J ends were trimmed by 5 bases and 3 bases, with 7 bases remaining between them. CDR3 coding DNA: TGTGCCAGCAGCCCTCTAGAAGAGACCCAGTACTTC. It yields the protein CASSPLEETQYF.